This TCR beta chain was documented in a study of blood T cell repertoires in COVID-19. About the research overall: COVID-19 samples from acute and convalescent phases originated in the United States, Italy and Spain. T cells, B-cell-depleted T cells, or PBMCs provided the cDNA or gDNA that served as material.

In the original workflow: Researchers report that nucleated cell counts were estimated from reference gene primer amplification. TCRdb's copy holds only in-frame clones and misses some; the assay was immunoSEQ multiplex PCR. The DNA gave D and trimming, while V, J and clone size come from that table. The table lists around 57,000 clones, 75% to 90% of them singletons, with under 9.5% in the top ten. The sample consisted of peripheral blood. The sequence came from a human donor with active COVID-19. The donor label of this sample is uncertain.

DNA for the CDR3: TGTGCCAGCAGCCAACGGACACCCCCTGGCAATGAGCAGTTCTTC. Translation: CASSQRTPPGNEQFF. V is TRBV3-1 (or the pseudogene TRBV3-2) and J is TRBJ2-1; TRBD1 might be the D (5 bases). This CDR3 has 15 residues. Trimming stripped 2 bases from V and 6 bases from J, with 14 bases between. Germline loops: CDR1 LGHDT, CDR2 YNNKEL (reference sequence).